This T cell receptor (beta chain) is drawn from a study of OX40 agonist ivuxolimab in advanced cancers. At the level of the study: Patients received ivuxolimab, an intravenous treatment, every 2 weeks at 0.01 to 10 mg/kg.

Autoimmune disease history or systemic immunosuppression was exclusionary. Germline CDR1 reads MNHEY; CDR2 reads SMNVEV (reference sequence). The CDR3 totals 14 residues. V was trimmed by 3 bases and J by 4 bases, leaving 9 bases between them. The repertoire was sequenced with immunoSEQ multiplex PCR; TCRdb's copy has only in-frame clones and lacks some. The data show about 16,000 clones, about 86% seen once. The origin of this receptor is an adult with an advanced solid tumor such as melanoma, head and neck, liver or kidney cancer. The sample was CD4+ or CD8+ T cells sorted from blood, taken in a trial of the OX40 agonist ivuxolimab. The gene calls are TRBV27 and TRBJ1-4, with D perhaps matching TRBD1 (5 bases). CDR3 DNA sequence: TGTGCCAGCAGTTTGTCAGGGTATAATGAAAAACTGTTTTTT. Protein sequence: CASSLSGYNEKLFF. Looking up the rest from reference TRBV27 and TRBJ1-4 gives the full variable domain: EAQVTQNPRYLITVTGKKLTVTCSQNMNHEYMSWYRQDPGLGLRQIYYSMNVEVTDKGDVPEGYKVSRKEKRNFPLILESPSPNQTSLYFCASSLSGYNEKLFFGSGTQLSVL.